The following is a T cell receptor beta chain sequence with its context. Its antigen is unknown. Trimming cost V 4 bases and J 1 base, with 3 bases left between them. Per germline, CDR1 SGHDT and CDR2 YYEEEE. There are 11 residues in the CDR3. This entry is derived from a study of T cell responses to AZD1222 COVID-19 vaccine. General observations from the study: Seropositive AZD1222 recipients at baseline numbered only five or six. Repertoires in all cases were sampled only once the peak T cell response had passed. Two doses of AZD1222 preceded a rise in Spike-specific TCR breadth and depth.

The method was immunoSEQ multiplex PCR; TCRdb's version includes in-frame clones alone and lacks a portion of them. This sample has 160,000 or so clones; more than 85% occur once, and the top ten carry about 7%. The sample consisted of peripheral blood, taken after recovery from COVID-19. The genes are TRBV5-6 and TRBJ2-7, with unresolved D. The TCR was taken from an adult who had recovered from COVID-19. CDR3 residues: CASSVSYEQYF. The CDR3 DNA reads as TGTGCCAGCAGCGTATCCTACGAGCAGTACTTC.